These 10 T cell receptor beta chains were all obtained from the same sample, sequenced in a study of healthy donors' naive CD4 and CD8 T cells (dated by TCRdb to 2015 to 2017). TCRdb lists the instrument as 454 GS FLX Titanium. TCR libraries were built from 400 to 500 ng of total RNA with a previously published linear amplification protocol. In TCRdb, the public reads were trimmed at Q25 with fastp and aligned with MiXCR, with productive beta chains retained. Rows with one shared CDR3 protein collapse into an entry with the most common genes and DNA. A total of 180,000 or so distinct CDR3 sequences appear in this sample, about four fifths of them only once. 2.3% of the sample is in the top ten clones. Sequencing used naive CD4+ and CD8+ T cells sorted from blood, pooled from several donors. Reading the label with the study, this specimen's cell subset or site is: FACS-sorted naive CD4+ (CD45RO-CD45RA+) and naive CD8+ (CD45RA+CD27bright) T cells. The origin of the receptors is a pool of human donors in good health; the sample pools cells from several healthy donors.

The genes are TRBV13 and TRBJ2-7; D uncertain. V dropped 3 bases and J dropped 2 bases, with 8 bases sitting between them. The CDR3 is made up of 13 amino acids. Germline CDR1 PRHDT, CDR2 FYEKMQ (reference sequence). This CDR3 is CASSFVQTYEQYF. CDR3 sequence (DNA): TGTGCCAGCAGCTTTGTACAGACCTACGAGCAGTACTTC.

The DNA for the CDR3 is TGCGGCGCGCAGGGGCTGCCTGGAAACACCATATATTTT. It yields the protein CGAQGLPGNTIYF. The chain recombines TRBV20-1 with TRBJ1-3, with D possibly matching TRBD1 (6 bases). The CDR3 contains 13 residues. Germline lookup yields CDR1 DFQATT and CDR2 SNEGSKA (reference sequence).

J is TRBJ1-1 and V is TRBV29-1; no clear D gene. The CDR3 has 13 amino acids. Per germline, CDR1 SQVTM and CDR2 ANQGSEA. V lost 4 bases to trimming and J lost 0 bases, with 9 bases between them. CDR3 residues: CSVVRRLNTEAFF. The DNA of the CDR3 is TGCAGCGTTGTGAGGCGGCTGAACACTGAAGCTTTCTTT.

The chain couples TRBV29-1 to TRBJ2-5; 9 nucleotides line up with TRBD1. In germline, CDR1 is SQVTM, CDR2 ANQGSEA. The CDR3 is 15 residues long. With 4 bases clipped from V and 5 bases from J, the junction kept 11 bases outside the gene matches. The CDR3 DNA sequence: TGCAGCGTTGTCGGGGAATTCGGACAGGGGGAGACCCAGTACTTC. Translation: CSVVGEFGQGETQYF. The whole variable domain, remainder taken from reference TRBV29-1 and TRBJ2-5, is SAVISQKPSRDICQRGTSLTIQCQVDSQVTMMFWYRQQPGQSLTLIATANQGSEATYESGFVIDKFPISRPNLTFSTLTVSNMSPEDSSIYLCSVVGEFGQGETQYFGPGTRLLVL.

This chain's CDR3 is CASSLTGSTEAFF. For the CDR3, the DNA is TGTGCCAGCAGTTTAACAGGCTCAACTGAAGCTTTCTTT. This chain links TRBV27 with TRBJ1-1, with D maybe TRBD1 (5 bases). The CDR3 sequence is 13 residues long. Germline CDR1 MNHEY, CDR2 SMNVEV (reference sequence). The germline V and J ends were trimmed by 2 bases and 5 bases, with 9 bases remaining between them.

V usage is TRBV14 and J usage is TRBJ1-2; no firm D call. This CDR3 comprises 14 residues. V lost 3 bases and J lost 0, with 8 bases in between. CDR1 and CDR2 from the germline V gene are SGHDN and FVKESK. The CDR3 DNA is TGTGCCAGCAGCCAGACTCTAGCTAACTATGGCTACACCTTC. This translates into CASSQTLANYGYTF.

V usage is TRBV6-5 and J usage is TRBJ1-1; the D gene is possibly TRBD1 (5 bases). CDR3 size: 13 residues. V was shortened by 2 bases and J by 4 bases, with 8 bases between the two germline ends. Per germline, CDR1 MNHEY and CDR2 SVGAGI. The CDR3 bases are TGTGCCAGCAGTTACCGGGGGAGCACTGAAGCTTTCTTT. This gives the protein CASSYRGSTEAFF.

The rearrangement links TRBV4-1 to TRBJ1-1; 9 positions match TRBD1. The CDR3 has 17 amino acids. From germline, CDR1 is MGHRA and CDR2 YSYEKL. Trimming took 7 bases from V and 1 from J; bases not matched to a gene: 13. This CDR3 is CASTLEYRGRANTEAFF. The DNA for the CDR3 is TGCGCCAGCACCCTAGAATACAGGGGGCGGGCGAACACTGAAGCTTTCTTT.

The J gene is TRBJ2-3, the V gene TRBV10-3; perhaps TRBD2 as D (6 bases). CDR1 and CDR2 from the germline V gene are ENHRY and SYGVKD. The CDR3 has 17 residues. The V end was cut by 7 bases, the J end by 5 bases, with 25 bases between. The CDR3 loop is CAITPNLRTTEGDTQYF. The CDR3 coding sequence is TGTGCCATCACCCCGAATCTCCGGACTACCGAGGGAGATACGCAGTATTTT.

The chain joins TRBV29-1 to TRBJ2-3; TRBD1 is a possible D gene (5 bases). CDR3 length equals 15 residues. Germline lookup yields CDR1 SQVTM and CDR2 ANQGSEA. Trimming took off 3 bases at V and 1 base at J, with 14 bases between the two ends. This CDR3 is CSVEKGRVGTDTQYF. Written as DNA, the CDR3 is TGCAGCGTTGAGAAGGGCAGGGTGGGCACAGATACGCAGTATTTT.